The 8 T cell receptor beta chains given below trace back to one sample, sequenced in a study of T cells in women clearing cervical HPV infection. Here immunoSEQ multiplex PCR was the method, and the copy in TCRdb shows in-frame clones only, minus some. The sample totals about 35,000 clones. The sample consisted of blood buffy coat. These receptors were obtained from a woman between 18 and 70 years old with a cervical HPV16 infection that either progressed to CIN3+ or cleared (not recorded which).

Comment on this clone: The read finishes 3 residues shy of the CDR3 end, and the germline J gene is used to complete it. Other DNA sequences in this sample translate to the same CDR3. V usage is TRBV7-2 and J usage is TRBJ1-1, with D maybe TRBD1 (5 bases). The CDR3 runs 13 residues. V was shortened by 3 bases and J by 2 bases, with 7 bases between the two germline ends. Germline V lookup: CDR1 SGHTA, CDR2 FQGNSA. The DNA read from the CDR3 is TGTGCCAGCAGCTTTACAGGAAACACTGAA. The encoded protein is CASSFTGNTE. The full CDR3 protein is CASSFTGNTEAFF.

About this clone itself: Sequencing ends 3 residues short of the CDR3 end; the germline J gene provides the rest. J is TRBJ2-7 and V is TRBV14; TRBD2 matches 8 bases. There are 14 residues in the CDR3. The germline V gene encodes CDR1 SGHDN and CDR2 FVKESK. V was clipped by 3 bases and J by 6 bases; unmatched bases: 7. The covered CDR3 bases are TGTGCCAGCAGCCAGGCCGGGGGGGCCTCCGAG. Translated, it gives CASSQAGGASE. The whole CDR3 is CASSQAGGASEQYF.

About this clone itself: The read falls 3 residues short of the CDR3 end, and the missing part is taken from the germline J gene. The chain is built from TRBV29-1 and TRBJ1-1, with 9 nucleotides matching TRBD1. The CDR3 has 14 amino acids. CDR1 is SQVTM, CDR2 ANQGSEA, per germline. The V segment lost 4 bases and the J segment 5 bases; nucleotides outside the gene matches: 8. The CDR3 bases that were read are TGCAGCGTTGCCTTAGGACAGGGGAGGACTGAA. This sequence encodes CSVALGQGRTE. The full-length CDR3 reads as CSVALGQGRTEAFF.

As for this clone: Coverage ceases 3 residues before the CDR3 finishes, and the germline J gene fills in the end. V and J are TRBV20-1 and TRBJ2-7; 7 positions agree with TRBD1. V trimming: 6 bases; J trimming: 5 bases; junction bases outside the gene matches: 7. CDR3 size: 12 residues. The V gene's germline CDR1 is DFQATT and CDR2 SNEGSKA (reference sequence). The sequenced part of the CDR3 DNA is TGCAGTGCGACCTTGACAGGGAACGAG. Amino acids: CSATLTGNE. The CDR3 reads in full as CSATLTGNEQYF.

To note about this clone: A junction boundary mismatches the germline segment, possibly from a read error. The sample has other DNA sequences that encode this CDR3 too. The sequenced part of the CDR3 DNA is TGTGCCAGCAGTCTTACAGGATTCTCTGGAAACACA. It codes for CASSLTGFSGNT. The CDR3 as a whole reads CASSLTGFSGNTIYF. This sequence joins TRBV7-9 and TRBJ1-3; D perhaps matches TRBD1 (5 bases). The read falls 3 residues short of the CDR3 end, and the missing part is taken from the germline J gene. CDR3 length equals 15 residues. Looked up from germline, CDR1 is SEHNR and CDR2 is FQNEAQ (reference sequence). Using reference TRBV7-9 and TRBJ1-3 for the parts outside the CDR3, the full variable domain is DTGVSQNPRHKITKRGQNVTFRCDPISEHNRLYWYRQTLGQGPEFLTYFQNEAQLEKSRLLSDRFSAERPKGSFSTLEIQRTEQGDSAMYLCASSLTGFSGNTIYFGEGSWLTVV.

Worth noting for this clone: The sequenced fragment ends 3 residues before the CDR3 boundary, so the rest is inferred from the germline J gene. The chain uses TRBV7-9 and TRBJ1-5, with a weak D call TRBD1 (6 bases). This CDR3 contains 15 residues. V was pared by 1 base and J by 0 bases, with 7 bases between. Looked up from germline, CDR1 is SEHNR and CDR2 is FQNEAQ (reference sequence). CDR3 sequence: CASSLGGGSNQPQHF. The CDR3 DNA, read in part, is TGTGCCAGCAGCTTAGGAGGGGGTAGCAATCAGCCC.

On this clone: The read stops 3 residues short of the end of the CDR3; the missing end is completed from the germline J gene. This sequence joins TRBV11-2 and TRBJ2-7; 10 nucleotides match TRBD2. The germline CDR1 and CDR2 sequences are SGHAT and FQNNGV. The trim removed 4 bases at V and 1 base at J, leaving 4 bases unmatched. The CDR3 extends over 15 amino acids. CDR3 bases read: TGTGCCAGCAGCTATAGCGGGGGGCCATCCTACGAG. The encoded protein is CASSYSGGPSYE. The entire CDR3 is CASSYSGGPSYEQYF.

Regarding this clone: The CDR3 goes on 3 residues after the read ends, and that part is filled in from the germline J gene. This chain joins TRBV19 and TRBJ1-1; a weak D match, TRBD1 (5 bases). V lost 3 bases and J 5 bases, leaving 13 bases between the germline ends. Germline assignment: CDR1 LNHDA and CDR2 SQIVND (reference sequence). This CDR3 is built from 14 residues. The covered CDR3 bases are TGTGCCAGTAGTATGATCGGGGGTGGGACTGAA. It encodes CASSMIGGGTE. The complete CDR3 protein is CASSMIGGGTEAFF.